This T cell receptor beta chain was captured by sequencing in a study of blood T cell dynamics during melanoma immunotherapy. Study-wide results and limits: The study could not tell melanoma-specific clones from general immune activation. PBMC repertoires of eventual disease-control patients split at W3 into clonality or diversity gains.

TCRdb keeps only in-frame clones here, not all; method: immunoSEQ multiplex PCR. The table has about 8,500 clones, approximately 80% seen once. CDR3 length: 17 residues. Germline CDR1 and CDR2: KGHSH and LQKENI. Trimming removed 6 bases from V and 0 bases from J, with 18 bases in between. Time point here: pre-treatment baseline. At 12 weeks after first infusion, RECIST 1.1 defined response for most patients. Details on this clone: The antigen is unknown.

The origin of this receptor is a human donor with melanoma. The sample here was blood, taken from a patient treated with checkpoint blockade. The gene calls are TRBV18 and TRBJ1-3, with unresolved D. CDR3 in DNA: TGTGCCAGCTCTCGGGATCTTGGGCCTCACTCTGGAAACACCATATATTTT. This gives the protein CASSRDLGPHSGNTIYF.